A selection of T cell receptor beta chains follows, all from one sample in a study of blood T cells in healthy people across ages. TCRdb re-called the 5' RACE reads with MiXCR, one entry per CDR3 protein. The sample carries about 640,000 distinct CDR3 sequences, roughly three fifths recorded once. Sample: blood. These receptors came from a man in his 60s in good health. Each CDR3 is given with its conserved first and last residue. D genes are given only for firm matches. Part of the rows lack a size; the others show once, few, many or a class for expanded clones.

-,TRBV9,TRBD1,TRBJ2-3,CASSVIPRDRSTDTQYF,TGTGCCAGCAGCGTAATCCCCCGGGACAGGAGCACAGATACGCAGTATTTT
-,TRBV5-8,-,TRBJ2-3,CASRYQLSTDTQYF,TGTGCCAGCAGGTATCAACTGAGCACAGATACGCAGTATTTT
-,TRBV21-1,-,TRBJ2-1,CASSKAVGTRGDSRYNEQFF,TGTGCCAGCAGCAAAGCGGTAGGGACTAGGGGTGATTCCCGCTACAATGAGCAGTTCTTC
-,TRBV20-1,TRBD2,TRBJ2-1,CSAGASGSRSYNEQFF,TGCAGTGCTGGGGCTAGCGGGTCCCGCTCCTACAATGAGCAGTTCTTC
-,TRBV2,TRBD1,TRBJ1-1,CASSSMDRGSTEAFF,TGTGCCAGCAGTTCCATGGACAGGGGGAGCACTGAAGCTTTCTTT
few,TRBV10-1,-,TRBJ2-5,CASSEAGQPQETQYF,TGCGCCAGCAGTGAAGCGGGACAGCCCCAAGAGACCCAGTACTTC
-,TRBV20-1,TRBD2,TRBJ2-7,CSTDRSGVSYEQYF,TGCAGTACCGATCGGAGCGGGGTCTCCTACGAGCAGTACTTC
-,TRBV2,-,TRBJ2-7,CASSEMGYEQYF,TGTGCCAGCAGTGAAATGGGCTACGAGCAGTACTTC
few,TRBV7-2,-,TRBJ1-4,CASSLHSIENEKLFF,TGTGCCAGCAGCTTACACAGCATCGAGAATGAAAAACTGTTTTTT
-,TRBV6-1,-,TRBJ2-7,CASSGDSFREQYF,TGTGCCAGCAGTGGGGATTCATTCCGGGAGCAGTACTTC
-,TRBV3-1,-,TRBJ2-7,CASSIGAGYEQYF,TGTGCCAGCAGCATCGGGGCCGGGTACGAGCAGTACTTC
-,TRBV20-1,-,TRBJ2-3,CSAPDGATDTQYF,TGCAGTGCGCCGGACGGCGCCACAGATACGCAGTATTTT
few,TRBV15,TRBD2,TRBJ2-1,CATSRGLAARSYYNEQFF,TGTGCCACCAGCAGGGGACTAGCGGCAAGGTCCTACTACAATGAGCAGTTCTTC
-,TRBV2,-,TRBJ2-7,CASRRATVSYEQYF,TGTGCCAGCAGGCGGGCGACTGTCTCCTACGAGCAGTACTTC
-,TRBV7-9,-,TRBJ2-1,CASSLEIEGAGQFF,TGTGCCAGCAGCTTAGAAATAGAGGGAGCGGGGCAGTTCTTC
-,TRBV18,TRBD1,TRBJ1-2,CASSLTGQDGYTF,TGTGCCAGCTCACTGACAGGACAGGATGGCTACACCTTC
once,TRBV5-1,-,TRBJ2-2,CASNNPRGTGELFF,TGCGCCAGCAACAATCCGCGGGGCACCGGGGAGCTGTTTTTT
once,TRBV5-1,TRBD1,TRBJ2-1,CASNLVDRGPYNEQFF,TGCGCCAGCAACTTGGTGGACAGGGGTCCCTACAATGAGCAGTTCTTC
-,TRBV12-5,TRBD2,TRBJ2-2,CASGNRLAGGTNTGELFF,TGTGCTAGTGGGAATCGACTAGCGGGGGGGACGAACACCGGGGAGCTGTTTTTT
-,TRBV20-1,TRBD1,TRBJ2-7,CSAGGGRGQGSEQYF,TGCAGTGCTGGAGGGGGAAGGGGACAGGGTTCCGAGCAGTACTTC
few,TRBV10-3,TRBD2,TRBJ2-4,CAIRAGRQDIQYF,TGTGCCATCAGGGCCGGGAGGCAGGACATTCAGTACTTC
-,TRBV6-5,-,TRBJ1-6,CASSYGGTNNSPLHF,TGTGCCAGCAGTTACGGGGGGACAAATAATTCACCCCTCCACTTT
few,TRBV5-1,TRBD1,TRBJ2-1,CASSLRTGGTYNEQFF,TGCGCCAGCAGCTTGAGGACAGGGGGCACCTACAATGAGCAGTTCTTC
-,TRBV29-1,-,TRBJ1-1,CSDGQGRLAFF,TGCAGCGACGGGCAGGGTCGGCTAGCTTTCTTT
-,TRBV7-2,-,TRBJ2-7,CASSLALTRQGGYEQYF,TGTGCCAGCAGCTTAGCATTGACACGGCAGGGGGGCTACGAGCAGTACTTC
once,TRBV3-1,-,TRBJ2-3,CASSHVLAADTQYF,TGTGCCAGCAGCCACGTTCTAGCTGCAGATACGCAGTATTTT
-,TRBV20-1,-,TRBJ1-2,CSARHRIGYGYTF,TGCAGTGCTCGCCATCGGATAGGCTATGGCTACACCTTC
-,TRBV6-5,TRBD2,TRBJ2-7,CASRALAGPRYF,TGTGCCAGCAGAGCACTAGCGGGGCCCCGGTACTTC
-,TRBV29-1,-,TRBJ1-2,CSVTITGGYTF,TGCAGCGTTACCATTACGGGGGGCTACACCTTC
-,TRBV7-8,-,TRBJ1-5,CASSLTQISNQPQHF,TGTGCCAGCAGCTTAACACAGATATCCAATCAGCCCCAGCATTTT
many,TRBV5-1,-,TRBJ1-2,CASSPLPVIEVYGYTF,TGCGCCAGCAGCCCCCTCCCAGTGATCGAAGTTTATGGCTACACCTTC
few,TRBV2,-,TRBJ1-6,CASSEARGVGSPLHF,TGTGCCAGCAGTGAAGCCAGGGGAGTAGGTTCACCCCTCCACTTT
-,TRBV7-2,-,TRBJ2-3,CASSRLGTQKGDTQYF,TGTGCCAGCAGCCGTCTAGGGACGCAAAAAGGGGATACGCAGTATTTT
-,TRBV5-5,-,TRBJ2-2,CASSGTRGTGELFF,TGTGCCAGCAGCGGGACCAGGGGCACCGGGGAGCTGTTTTTT
-,TRBV20-1,TRBD2,TRBJ2-3,CSVEGGTSVTDTQYF,TGCAGTGTTGAGGGAGGGACTAGTGTAACAGATACGCAGTATTTT